This TCR beta chain was documented in a study of shared clonotypes between healthy human individuals. Sequenced by immunoSEQ multiplex PCR; TCRdb stores in-frame clones only, minus some. This table has under 850,000 clones, about 91% appearing once. Naive CD8 populations comprised CD45RO-negative cells positively selected for CCR7, excluding terminally differentiated effector memory CD45RA+ cells. V dropped 7 bases and J dropped 2; count of bases not matched to a gene: 7. In germline, CDR1 is SGHTA, CDR2 FQGNSA. CDR3 length: 14 amino acids. The clonotype was recovered from a man under 40 in good health. The J gene is TRBJ2-7, the V gene TRBV7-2; the match to TRBD2 covers 8 bases. The sample consisted of naive CD8+ T cells sorted from blood. CDR3 residues: CASTSTSVTYEQYF. DNA of the CDR3: TGTGCCAGCACCTCGACTAGCGTTACCTACGAGCAGTACTTC.